Presented here are 27 T cell receptor beta chains from one specimen sequenced in a study of neurological immune-mediated disorders. TCRdb reprocessed the 5' RACE reads via MiXCR and lists one record per CDR3 protein. The sample lists some 26,000 distinct CDR3 sequences, 5% to 8% seen once, with just under 9% in the top ten. Material: PBMCs. These receptor sequences come from a woman aged 45-65 years in good health.

This clonotype has at least ten counts. Here the CDR3 DNA reads TGTGCCAGCAGAGAGACAGGGGGCTCCTACAATGAGCAGTTCTTC. Translation gives CASRETGGSYNEQFF. The chain couples TRBV12-3 or TRBV12-4 to TRBJ2-1; TRBD1 agrees at 9 bases. With 6 bases clipped from V and 0 bases from J, the junction kept 3 bases outside the gene matches. CDR3 length: 15 residues.

The CDR3 bases are TGTGCTAGTACTCGGGGGGACAGGGGGAACAATCAGCCCCAGCATTTT. Translation: CASTRGDRGNNQPQHF. This chain uses TRBV12-5 with TRBJ1-5; TRBD1 matches at 11 bases. The CDR3 is 16 residues long. V gave up 8 bases and J gave up 3 bases; unmatched junction bases: 9. Germline assignment: CDR1 LGHNT and CDR2 FRNRAP.

This clonotype was observed at least ten times. The rearrangement joins TRBV18 to TRBJ1-2; TRBD1 aligns across 7 bases. The ends lost 1 base at V and 4 bases at J; junction bases unmatched: 6. The CDR3 extends over 15 amino acids. Per the germline V gene, CDR1 is KGHSH and CDR2 is LQKENI. The CDR3 DNA reads TGTGCCAGCTCACCACAGAGACAGGGCCCCTATGGCTACACCTTC. Translating gives CASSPQRQGPYGYTF.

V gene TRBV7-8 combines with J gene TRBJ2-5; no reliable D call. Germline CDR1 is SGHVS and CDR2 is FQNEAQ. The CDR3 is made up of 13 amino acids. V shed 6 bases and J shed 1 base, with 9 bases lying between them. CDR3 nucleotides: TGTGCCAGCAGGCATCCACCCCAAGAGACCCAGTACTTC. This gives the protein CASRHPPQETQYF.

This clonotype was found many times. The chain has TRBV20-1 and TRBJ1-6; D unclear. The germline V gene has CDR1 DFQATT and CDR2 SNEGSKA (reference sequence). The length of the CDR3 is 14 residues. Deletions cut 2 bases from V and 7 bases from J, with 12 bases between. Here the CDR3 reads CSARRTDMNSPLHF. CDR3 sequence (DNA): TGCAGTGCTAGAAGGACCGATATGAATTCACCCCTCCACTTT.

This clonotype was counted ten times or more. This chain links TRBV20-1 with TRBJ2-7, with unresolved D. Germline CDR1 reads DFQATT; CDR2 reads SNEGSKA (reference sequence). The CDR3 extends over 13 amino acids. The V and J ends lost 0 bases and 3 bases respectively, with 9 bases between them. This chain's CDR3 is CSARERAFYEQYF. The CDR3 DNA reads TGCAGTGCTAGAGAGCGCGCGTTCTACGAGCAGTACTTC.

This clonotype occurred many times. V usage is TRBV20-1 and J usage is TRBJ2-5; D is possibly TRBD2 (6 bases). This CDR3 has 15 residues. The germline V gene encodes CDR1 DFQATT and CDR2 SNEGSKA (reference sequence). V gave up 3 bases and J gave up 1 base, with 15 bases separating them. CDR3: CSARSSELLQETQYF. CDR3 coding DNA: TGCAGTGCTAGGTCTAGCGAACTCCTCCAAGAGACCCAGTACTTC.

In this sample, this clonotype turned up many times. The CDR3 DNA reads TGCAGTGCTACCGACGGGGCCGGGGAGCTGTTTTTT. It yields the protein CSATDGAGELFF. The chain couples TRBV20-1 to TRBJ2-2; possibly TRBD2 for D (5 bases). Trimming took 4 bases from V and 6 from J, leaving 9 bases between them. This CDR3 has 12 residues. CDR1 and CDR2 from the germline V gene are DFQATT and SNEGSKA (reference sequence).

A remark on this clonotype: No DNA is shown, since the ends of the CDR3 on it are uncertain; the CDR3 is the one TCRdb lists. This rearrangement joins TRBV5-1 to TRBJ2-3; the D call in the table, TRBD2, was not verified against the DNA. The CDR3 length is 23 residues, termini included. CDR1 SGHRS and CDR2 YFSETQ come from the germline V gene. CDR3 sequence: CASSFYICSAREYLLTSTDTQYF.

The sample holds many counts of this clonotype. CDR3 nucleotides: TGCAGTGCCTTGGGGGAAAGACGTATAGATACGCAGTATTTT. It specifies CSALGERRIDTQYF. The chain couples TRBV20-1 to TRBJ2-3; possibly TRBD1 or TRBD2 for D (5 bases each). The CDR3 loop spans 14 amino acids. Trimming removed 6 bases at V and 5 bases at J, with 18 bases between. Looked up from germline, CDR1 is DFQATT and CDR2 is SNEGSKA (reference sequence).

This clonotype was counted ten times or more. The chain is built from TRBV20-1 and TRBJ1-4; D gene ambiguous. Germline assignment: CDR1 DFQATT and CDR2 SNEGSKA (reference sequence). V lost 3 bases and J 6 bases, leaving 8 bases between the germline ends. The CDR3 length is 12 residues. The DNA of the CDR3 is TGCAGTGCTAGTGGGGAGGATGAAAAACTGTTTTTT. It yields the protein CSASGEDEKLFF.

The chain uses TRBV20-1 and TRBJ1-1; the match to TRBD1 covers 9 bases. CDR1 and CDR2 from the germline V gene are DFQATT and SNEGSKA (reference sequence). Germline trimming cut 2 bases from V and 0 bases from J; bases unmatched to any gene: 1. CDR3 length: 14 amino acids. The CDR3 DNA follows: TGCAGTGCTAGAACAGGGGGCTTGAACACTGAAGCTTTCTTT. Protein: CSARTGGLNTEAFF.

This clonotype was recorded at least ten times. The chain links TRBV7-2 to TRBJ2-7; 11 bases align to TRBD2. The CDR3 is 16 residues long. Germline V gene sequence: CDR1 SGHTA, CDR2 FQGNSA. With 6 bases clipped from V and 7 bases from J, the junction kept 14 bases outside the gene matches. The CDR3 DNA is TGTGCCAGCAGTCCGACCCCGGGACTAGCGGTCATAGAGCAGTACTTC. It translates to CASSPTPGLAVIEQYF.

This clonotype was seen many times. The chain is built from TRBV25-1 and TRBJ1-6; no clear D. The CDR3 covers 13 residues. Germline V gene data show CDR1 as MGHDK and CDR2 as SYGVNS. The ends were cut back, 8 bases at V and 9 bases at J, with 14 bases in the middle. The CDR3 region is CASARAITSPLHF. The CDR3 coding sequence is TGTGCCAGCGCCCGGGCCATTACTTCACCCCTCCACTTT.

The sample holds many counts of this clonotype. The V gene is TRBV5-5, the J gene TRBJ2-2; unclear D gene. V shed 0 bases and J shed 6 bases, with 3 bases lying between them. Germline CDR1 SGHKS, CDR2 YYEKEE (reference sequence). The CDR3 length is 12 residues. CDR3 sequence: CASSLVAGELFF. CDR3 in DNA: TGTGCCAGCAGCTTGGTGGCCGGGGAGCTGTTTTTT.

This clonotype was seen ten or more times. The chain joins TRBV20-1 to TRBJ2-4; no firm D call. The CDR3 is made up of 13 amino acids. Germline V lookup: CDR1 DFQATT, CDR2 SNEGSKA (reference sequence). With 3 bases removed from V and 0 bases from J, the gap between germline ends came to 6 bases. The CDR3 is CSASLVAKNIQYF. CDR3 in DNA: TGCAGTGCTAGTTTGGTAGCCAAAAACATTCAGTACTTC.

This clonotype was detected many times. The chain has TRBV7-7 and TRBJ2-3; TRBD2 matches at 10 bases. The CDR3 length is 15 residues. CDR1 and CDR2 (germline): SSHAT, FNYEAQ (reference sequence). J lost 2 bases, V lost 5 bases, and 4 bases had no gene match. The DNA of the CDR3 is TGTGCCAGCAGCCCCAGCGGGGGGGTCACAGATACGCAGTATTTT. Translating it yields CASSPSGGVTDTQYF.

This clonotype was recorded at least ten times. V is TRBV20-1 and J is TRBJ1-5, with TRBD1 identical over 7 bases. This CDR3 region has 13 residues. The J segment lost 2 bases and the V segment lost 5 bases, leaving 3 bases of the junction unmatched. Germline-derived CDR1 and CDR2 are DFQATT and SNEGSKA (reference sequence). CDR3 in DNA: TGCAGTGCTTCCGGACAGGGCAATCAGCCCCAGCATTTT. The encoded protein is CSASGQGNQPQHF.

This clonotype appeared many times. The chain combines TRBV2 with TRBJ2-5; 7 nucleotides align to TRBD2. The CDR3 totals 15 residues. Germline lookup yields CDR1 SNHLY and CDR2 FYNNEI. The junction had 7 bases not matched to a gene; V was cut back by 6 bases and J by 0 bases. The CDR3 spells CASSRDYRYQETQYF. The CDR3 DNA is TGTGCCAGCAGCCGGGACTACCGGTACCAAGAGACCCAGTACTTC.

This clonotype was seen many times. J is TRBJ2-7 and V is TRBV7-2; TRBD2 matches at 11 bases. Unmatched junction bases numbered 9, after V lost 5 bases and J lost 3 bases. Germline V lookup: CDR1 SGHTA, CDR2 FQGNSA. This CDR3 is 16 amino acids long. The CDR3 nucleotides read TGTGCCAGCAGCCCTCCCGTTAGCGGGAGGGACTACGAGCAGTACTTC. Its protein is CASSPPVSGRDYEQYF. The full variable domain, rest sourced from reference TRBV7-2 and TRBJ2-7, is GAGVSQSPSNKVTEKGKDVELRCDPISGHTALYWYRQSLGQGLEFLIYFQGNSAPDKSGLPSDRFSAERTGGSVSTLTIQRTQQEDSAVYLCASSPPVSGRDYEQYFGPGTRLTVT.

This clonotype was seen repeatedly, ten times or more. V gene TRBV5-1 combines with J gene TRBJ1-3; weak D call: TRBD1 (6 bases). V lost 1 base and J lost 3, with 11 bases in between. This CDR3 has 15 amino acids. CDR1 SGHRS and CDR2 YFSETQ come from the germline V gene. CDR3 in DNA: TGCGCCAGCAGCTTGCCCGACAGGCTTGGAAACACCATATATTTT. It yields the protein CASSLPDRLGNTIYF.

This clonotype has a count of ten or more. V usage is TRBV20-1 and J usage is TRBJ1-1, with a weak D call TRBD1 (6 bases). The germline V gene has CDR1 DFQATT and CDR2 SNEGSKA (reference sequence). There are 14 residues in the CDR3. The ends were cut back, 3 bases at V and 4 bases at J, with 15 bases in the middle. Here the CDR3 DNA reads TGCAGTGCTAGGGAAACAGGGTTTGGCACTGAAGCTTTCTTT. Translation gives CSARETGFGTEAFF.

This clonotype came up many times. The rearrangement links TRBV4-3 to TRBJ2-7, with D perhaps matching TRBD2 (5 bases). The V end lost 0 bases, the J end lost 7 bases, and 16 bases lay between the germline ends. Germline assignment: CDR1 LGHNA and CDR2 YSLEER. CDR3 length: 15 amino acids. DNA of the CDR3: TGCGCCAGCAGCCAAGAGTCGTACAGTGGAGGAGAGCAGTACTTC. It encodes CASSQESYSGGEQYF.

This clonotype was detected ten times or more. V usage is TRBV20-1 and J usage is TRBJ2-7; 12 bases match TRBD1. The CDR3 has 16 residues. Per the germline V gene, CDR1 is DFQATT and CDR2 is SNEGSKA (reference sequence). With 3 bases clipped from V and 6 bases from J, the junction kept 12 bases outside the gene matches. The CDR3 is CSASPGQGAKSAEQYF. CDR3 in DNA: TGCAGTGCTAGTCCGGGACAGGGGGCGAAGAGTGCCGAGCAGTACTTC.

This clonotype has more than one count but fewer than ten. A much larger clone sits a single nucleotide away, making a read error possible. The chain combines TRBV6-2 or TRBV6-3 with TRBJ2-7, with D perhaps TRBD2 (6 bases). This CDR3 is 15 amino acids long. Germline CDR1 and CDR2: MNHEY and SVGEGT. CDR3 amino acids: CASSYPAGLDYKQYF. The DNA for the CDR3 is TGTGCCAGCAGTTACCCGGCGGGGTTGGACTACAAGCAGTACTTC.

In its sample, this clonotype was seen many times. J is TRBJ2-1 and V is TRBV7-8, with a weak D call TRBD1 (6 bases). The germline V and J ends were trimmed by 6 bases and 8 bases, with 14 bases remaining between them. The CDR3 spans 13 residues. CDR1 SGHVS and CDR2 FQNEAQ come from the germline V gene. CDR3 in DNA: TGTGCCAGCAGTCCGTTCAGACAGGATGAGCAGTTCTTC. This codes for CASSPFRQDEQFF.

By frequency in the sample, this clonotype is medium-sized. This sequence joins TRBV20-1 and TRBJ2-1; maybe TRBD2 (5 bases). The germline V gene encodes CDR1 DFQATT and CDR2 SNEGSKA (reference sequence). The CDR3 is 15 amino acids. The V end lost 5 bases, the J end lost 1 base, and 15 bases lay between the germline ends. Here the CDR3 DNA reads TGCAGTGCTCTTTTAGGGAGACCGTCCTACAATGAGCAGTTCTTC. This encodes CSALLGRPSYNEQFF.